This T cell receptor beta chain was observed in a study of T cells in Graves' hyperthyroidism and ophthalmopathy (dated by TCRdb to about 2019). Background for the entire study: Peripheral blood was sampled at the time of initial diagnosis, prior to any treatment. After blood sampling, hyperthyroidism patients were treated with methimazole at a starting dose of 30 mg daily, and ophthalmopathy patients were treated with high-dose intravenous methylprednisolone. To identify distinguishing TCR V-J signatures, a discovery cohort of 100 patients was used, comprising under 45 with Graves' ophthalmopathy and some 60 with stable Graves' hyperthyroidism. In six Graves' hyperthyroidism patients, the study also compared T-cell repertoires from thyroid tissue with T-cell repertoires from blood. The roughly 99 discovery patients were divided at random into training and test sets in a 7:3 ratio. Whether ophthalmopathy could be predicted prospectively was tested in an independent validation cohort made up of under 20 hyperthyroidism patients plus 17 patients who later progressed to ophthalmopathy. TCR Vbeta CDR3 sequencing of around 130 peripheral blood samples (under 45 ophthalmopathy, about 80 hyperthyroidism and around 17 progressor patients) is reported in the paper. Study-wide conclusions, independent of this receptor: Most expanded thyroid clonotypes (frequency above 0.001) were also detected in blood, suggesting blood repertoires may reflect thyroid immune responses. Sample size was not statistically predetermined, and investigators were not blinded to group allocation. In validation, progression to ophthalmopathy was predicted by the model with 70.59% sensitivity and nearly 75% specificity, a median of about 6.4 months before onset. In cross-validation, a model built on a 13 V-J signature told ophthalmopathy apart from stable hyperthyroidism with about 90% sensitivity and around 81% specificity, and in testing the same model reached 80%/75%.

According to the germline V gene, CDR1 reads SGHDT and CDR2 reads YYEEEE. Including cysteine and phenylalanine, the CDR3 has 14 amino acids. The sequence is cut down to CDR3 DNA, 42 bases in frame from base 1. V is reduced by 4 bases and J by 3 bases, leaving a spacing of 10 bases between them. TCR beta CDR3 regions were amplified from RNA transcripts. The first round of RT-PCR for the TCR CDR3 was performed with the HTBI primer set and the Qiagen OneStep RT-PCR kit. The libraries were constructed in a second round of multiplex PCR and then size-selected and purified. Paired-end sequencing of the libraries was performed with 100 bp reads on an Illumina HiSeq2000. The authors' analysis ran thus. SOAPnuke was used to process the raw data, removing reads that contained adapters or uncalled bases, had a mean Phred below 15, or lacked an exact match to the constant primer or identifier. COPE v1.2.5 was used to merge high-quality paired reads, and clonotypes were defined as unique nucleotide sequences. MiTCR v1.1 was used to align clonotypes to the IMGT TRBV, TRBD and TRBJ reference segments. The analysis included only V-J combinations with a frequency above 0.0001, which together covered approximately 99% of the repertoires. The TCS score was defined as the ratio of F50 (clonal expansion) to E x V (chaos), calculated using BLOSUM62-based TCRdist between CDR3 peptides within each V-J. Welch's t-statistics and random forest reduced roughly 540 V-J features to fewer than 15, which were used in a naive Bayes classifier (R e1071). The public reads were quality trimmed at Q25 with fastp and then assembled into clones with MiXCR by TCRdb, keeping productive beta chains. All rows with the same CDR3 protein become a single entry with the most common DNA and genes. These V and J calls rely on TCRdb rather than the paper's analysis. The sample contains more than 500,000 distinct CDR3 sequences, 15% to 20% of them found a single time. The top ten clones comprise approximately 30% of the sample.

In regard to this clonotype: The antigen this receptor binds is unknown. Base-call qualities are not available, and no considerably larger clone is one nucleotide away.

In the ophthalmopathy patients, disease was moderately to severely active, with a Clinical Activity Score of 3 or more, a NOSPECS grade of 4 or more, and a duration of less than 3 months. Patients with uncontrolled infections, other autoimmune diseases, pregnancy or lactation were excluded. Clinical symptoms, serum thyroxine and TRAb, thyroid ultrasound, and orbital computed tomography formed the basis for the diagnoses. PBMCs were isolated from about 9.1 ml of fresh peripheral blood by Ficoll-Paque density gradient centrifugation. Trizol reagent was used to extract total RNA, and RNA quality was then checked on an Agilent 2100 Bioanalyzer.

The specimen was blood. The sequence derives from a woman in her thirties with Graves' ophthalmopathy. The rearrangement joined TRBV5-6 to TRBJ1-4, and possibly TRBD1, on 5 matching bases. The nucleotide sequence reads as follows: TGTGCCAGCAGCATTCAGGGACCTAATGAAAAACTGTTTTTT. The translation is CASSIQGPNEKLFF.